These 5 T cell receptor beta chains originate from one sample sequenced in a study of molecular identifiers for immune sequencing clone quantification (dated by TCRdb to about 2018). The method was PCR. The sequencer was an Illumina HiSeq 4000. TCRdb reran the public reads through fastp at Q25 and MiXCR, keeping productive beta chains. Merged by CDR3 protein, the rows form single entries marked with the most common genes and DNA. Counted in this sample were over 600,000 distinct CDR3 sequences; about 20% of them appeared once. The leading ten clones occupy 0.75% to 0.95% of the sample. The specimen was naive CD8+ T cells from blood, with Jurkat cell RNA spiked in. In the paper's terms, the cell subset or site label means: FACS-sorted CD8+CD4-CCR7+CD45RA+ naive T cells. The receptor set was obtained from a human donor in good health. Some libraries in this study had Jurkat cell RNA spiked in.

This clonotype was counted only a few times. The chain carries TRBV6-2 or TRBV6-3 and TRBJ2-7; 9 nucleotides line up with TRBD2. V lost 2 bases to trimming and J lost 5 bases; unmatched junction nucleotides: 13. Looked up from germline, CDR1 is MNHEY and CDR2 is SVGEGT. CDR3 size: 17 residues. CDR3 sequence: CASSYAFLAGADHEQYF. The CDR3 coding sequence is TGTGCCAGCAGTTACGCATTCTTAGCGGGAGCGGATCACGAGCAGTACTTC.

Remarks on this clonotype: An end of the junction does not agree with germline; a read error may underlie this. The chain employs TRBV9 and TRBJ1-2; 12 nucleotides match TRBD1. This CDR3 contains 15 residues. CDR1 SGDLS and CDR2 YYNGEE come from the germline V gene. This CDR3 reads CAGSEGTGGNYGYTF. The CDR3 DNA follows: TGTGCCGGCAGCGAGGGGACAGGGGGCAACTATGGCTACACCTTC.

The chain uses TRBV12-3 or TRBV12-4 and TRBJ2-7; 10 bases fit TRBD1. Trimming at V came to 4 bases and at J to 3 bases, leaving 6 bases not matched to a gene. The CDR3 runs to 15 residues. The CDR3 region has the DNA TGTGCCAGCAGTTCGACCCGGGACAGGGGCTACGAGCAGTACTTC. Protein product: CASSSTRDRGYEQYF.

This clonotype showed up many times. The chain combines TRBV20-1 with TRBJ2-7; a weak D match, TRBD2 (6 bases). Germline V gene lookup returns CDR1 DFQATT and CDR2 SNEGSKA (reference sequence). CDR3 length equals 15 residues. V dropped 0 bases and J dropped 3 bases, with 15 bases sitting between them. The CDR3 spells CSARDRQRARYEQYF. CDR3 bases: TGCAGTGCTAGAGATCGCCAGCGGGCCCGCTACGAGCAGTACTTC.

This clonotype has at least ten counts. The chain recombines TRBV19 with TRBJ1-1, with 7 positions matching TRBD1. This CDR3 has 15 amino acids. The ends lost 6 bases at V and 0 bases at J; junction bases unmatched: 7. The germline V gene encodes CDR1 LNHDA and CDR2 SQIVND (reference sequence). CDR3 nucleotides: TGTGCCAGTAGCCGGCTTGGACAGGTGAACACTGAAGCTTTCTTT. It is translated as CASSRLGQVNTEAFF.